This T cell receptor beta chain was captured by sequencing in a study of blood T cell repertoires in COVID-19. At the level of the study: COVID-19 samples from acute and convalescent phases originated in the United States, Italy and Spain. From T cells, B-cell-depleted T cells, or PBMCs came the material, which was cDNA or gDNA.

The CDR3 has 14 amino acids. The V gene end was trimmed by 6 bases and the J gene end by 8 bases; junction bases not matched to a gene: 8. CDR1 is SNHLY and CDR2 is FYNNEI in the germline V gene. Here immunoSEQ multiplex PCR was the method, and the copy in TCRdb shows in-frame clones only, minus some. Of 380,000 or so clones listed, roughly 90% are singletons. Those who participated ranged in age from roughly 18 to 89 years and resided in about 24 US areas. This sequence joins TRBV2 and TRBJ1-3; 9 bases fit TRBD1. Material for sequencing was PBMCs or T cells enriched from blood (not recorded which). The sequence derives from a woman younger than 45 with acute COVID-19. The CDR3 loop reads CASSRGQGEDTIYF. In DNA form, the CDR3 reads TGTGCCAGCAGCCGGGGACAGGGTGAAGACACCATATATTTT.